Included here is one TCR beta chain sequence, with context. The data stem from a study of Ad26.COV2.S vaccination and SARS-CoV-2 variants. The data were produced by immunoSEQ multiplex PCR, yet TCRdb's version contains in-frame clones alone and is incomplete. The data show 350,000 to 550,000 clones, with roughly 89% seen just once and approximately 2.5% held by the top ten. Treatment reported: about 20 received Ad26.COV2.S at low or high dose, single or two shots; five or six received placebo; per-sample allocation not given. After the first vaccine or placebo injection, samples were drawn on day 63. Material: peripheral blood, obtained in a trial of Ad26.COV2.S vaccine versus placebo. The clonotype originates from a person between 18 and 60 years old who received the Ad26.COV2.S COVID-19 vaccine or a placebo.

The CDR3 region has the DNA TGTGCCAGCGCCTCGACACCTCCCCGCTCTGGAAACACCATATATTTT. Translated, it gives CASASTPPRSGNTIYF. This chain uses TRBV2 with TRBJ1-3; D gene uncertain. The germline V and J ends were trimmed by 8 bases and 0 bases, with 17 bases remaining between them. Germline V CDR1 and CDR2: SNHLY, FYNNEI. The CDR3 totals 16 residues. The complete variable domain, with remaining parts taken from reference TRBV2 and TRBJ1-3, reads EPEVTQTPSHQVTQMGQEVILRCVPISNHLYFYWYRQILGQKVEFLVSFYNNEISEKSEIFDDQFSVERPDGSNFTLKIRSTKLEDSAMYFCASASTPPRSGNTIYFGEGSWLTVV.